A selection of T cell receptor beta chains follows, all from one sample in a study of blood T cell repertoires in COVID-19. Sequencing was performed with immunoSEQ multiplex PCR; in TCRdb, only in-frame clones are kept and a portion is missing. Of about 110,000 clones in the sample, 88% were seen once. The sample was peripheral blood. The receptor source for this set is a human donor in a cohort sampled during active COVID-19. CDR3s include the opening cysteine and the closing phenylalanine or tryptophan. The D gene is left open where the match is weak. Clone sizes are given selectively: once, few, many, or a class where the clone is expanded.

abundance	v_gene	j_gene	d_gene	CDR3aa	CDR3nt
NA	TRBV6-5	TRBJ2-7	TRBD1	CASSLRDRGPYEQYF	TGTGCCAGCAGTCTCCGGGACAGGGGGCCCTACGAGCAGTACTTC
NA	TRBV5-5	TRBJ1-2	NA	CASSLEGDLWYGYTF	TGTGCCAGCAGCTTGGAGGGGGACCTTTGGTATGGCTACACCTTC
NA	TRBV27	TRBJ2-2	NA	CASRGGNTGELFF	TGTGCCAGCAGGGGGGGGAACACCGGGGAGCTGTTTTTT
NA	TRBV10-1	TRBJ2-7	TRBD2	CASSLAGVSEQYF	TGCGCCAGCAGTCTAGCGGGAGTAAGCGAGCAGTACTTC
NA	TRBV2	TRBJ2-7	TRBD2	CASSPGTSGFYEQYF	TGTGCCAGCAGTCCGGGGACTAGCGGATTCTACGAGCAGTACTTC
NA	TRBV2	TRBJ2-3	NA	CASSERDTQYF	TGTGCCAGCAGTGAGAGGGATACGCAGTATTTT
NA	TRBV6-6	TRBJ1-1	TRBD1	CASSYSTGGSTEAFF	TGTGCCAGCAGTTACTCGACAGGGGGCAGTACTGAAGCTTTCTTT
NA	TRBV7-9	TRBJ2-7	TRBD1	CASNSRGHPYEQYF	TGTGCCAGCAACTCCAGGGGGCACCCCTACGAGCAGTACTTC
NA	TRBV5-4	TRBJ2-7	TRBD1	CASSLHLGQGAYEQYF	TGTGCCAGCAGCTTACATCTGGGACAGGGGGCCTACGAGCAGTACTTC
NA	TRBV2	TRBJ2-5	TRBD2	CASSASGIGETQYF	TGTGCCAGCAGTGCTAGCGGGATAGGAGAGACCCAGTACTTC
NA	TRBV27	TRBJ2-1	NA	CASGDISNEQFF	TGTGCCAGCGGGGACATAAGTAATGAGCAGTTCTTC
NA	TRBV5-4	TRBJ2-1	TRBD2	CASRSLAGGVYNEQFF	TGTGCCAGCAGGAGTTTAGCGGGAGGGGTCTACAATGAGCAGTTCTTC
once	TRBV7-3	TRBJ2-1	TRBD2	CASSLIGAGGLAAHEQFF	TGTGCCAGCAGCTTAATCGGGGCCGGGGGACTAGCGGCTCATGAGCAGTTCTTC
NA	TRBV27	TRBJ1-4	NA	CASGETGVKAEKLFF	TGTGCCAGCGGAGAAACAGGAGTTAAGGCAGAAAAACTGTTTTTT
NA	TRBV2	TRBJ2-1	TRBD2	CASSVGYGTSGAREQFF	TGTGCCAGCAGTGTAGGGTATGGTACTAGCGGAGCACGGGAGCAGTTCTTC
NA	TRBV20-1	TRBJ1-1	TRBD1	CSASPGTGMNTEAFF	TGCAGTGCTAGTCCCGGGACAGGTATGAACACTGAAGCTTTCTTT
NA	TRBV10-3	TRBJ2-3	NA	CAISESGGGPDTQYF	TGTGCCATCAGTGAGTCAGGGGGAGGGCCTGATACGCAGTATTTT
NA	TRBV2	TRBJ2-1	NA	CASSEAGTSSYNEQFF	TGTGCCAGCAGTGAAGCGGGCACTAGCTCCTACAATGAGCAGTTCTTC
NA	TRBV29-1	TRBJ2-6	NA	CSAAEGANVLTF	TGCAGCGCAGCGGAAGGGGCCAACGTCCTGACTTTC
NA	TRBV28	TRBJ1-3	TRBD1	CASTGGDSGNTIYF	TGTGCCAGCACCGGAGGGGACAGTGGAAACACCATATATTTT
once	TRBV28	TRBJ2-7	NA	CASSRQLTSSYEQYF	TGTGCCAGCAGTCGACAGCTAACAAGCTCCTACGAGCAGTACTTC
NA	TRBV3-1/TRBV3-2	TRBJ2-5	NA	CASSQDLQRAQETQYF	TGTGCCAGCAGCCAAGATCTTCAGCGGGCCCAAGAGACCCAGTACTTC
NA	TRBV27	TRBJ2-7	TRBD1	CASSLDRGPYEQYF	TGTGCCAGCAGTCTTGACAGGGGCCCCTACGAGCAGTACTTC
NA	TRBV6-5	TRBJ2-6	TRBD1	CASRGQGSGANVLTF	TGTGCCAGCAGAGGACAGGGATCTGGGGCCAACGTCCTGACTTTC
NA	TRBV30	TRBJ2-5	TRBD2	CAWSALAVGPETQYF	TGTGCCTGGAGTGCCCTAGCGGTGGGGCCAGAGACCCAGTACTTC
NA	TRBV30	TRBJ1-5	NA	CAWSVGTLRNQPQHF	TGTGCCTGGAGTGTTGGAACATTGCGGAATCAGCCCCAGCATTTT
once	TRBV7-3	TRBJ1-6	NA	CASSLSGSSYNSPLHF	TGTGCCAGCAGCTTATCCGGGAGTTCCTATAATTCACCCCTCCACTTT
NA	TRBV5-1	TRBJ2-5	TRBD1	CASSEGRGIPQETQYF	TGCGCCAGCAGCGAGGGCAGGGGGATTCCACAAGAGACCCAGTACTTC
NA	TRBV11-2	TRBJ1-1	NA	CASSLVPINTEAFF	TGTGCCAGCAGTTTAGTCCCCATTAACACTGAAGCTTTCTTT
NA	TRBV6-2/TRBV6-3	TRBJ1-1	NA	CASSSADRENTEAFF	TGTGCCAGCAGCTCAGCGGATCGGGAGAACACTGAAGCTTTCTTT
NA	TRBV2	TRBJ1-1	NA	CASTERVNTEAFF	TGTGCCAGCACCGAGAGGGTTAACACTGAAGCTTTCTTT
once	TRBV5-1	TRBJ1-1	NA	CASSLASGGGARTEAFF	TGCGCCAGCAGCTTGGCATCGGGCGGGGGTGCTCGGACTGAAGCTTTCTTT
NA	TRBV19	TRBJ1-4	NA	CASSMEGRQNEKLFF	TGTGCCAGTAGTATGGAGGGCAGACAAAATGAAAAACTGTTTTTT
NA	TRBV6-1	TRBJ2-6	NA	CASSEAGVGANVLTF	TGTGCCAGCAGTGAAGCCGGGGTAGGGGCCAACGTCCTGACTTTC
NA	TRBV27	TRBJ1-5	NA	CASSWGGNQPQHF	TGTGCCAGCAGTTGGGGAGGCAATCAGCCCCAGCATTTT
NA	TRBV21-1	TRBJ1-1	NA	CASSNGRGAWDTEAFF	TGTGCCAGCAGCAACGGCAGGGGCGCATGGGACACTGAAGCTTTCTTT
NA	TRBV19	TRBJ1-2	NA	CASSPLSPTGQDYGYTF	TGTGCCAGTAGTCCATTATCCCCTACGGGACAAGACTATGGCTACACCTTC
NA	TRBV29-1	TRBJ1-2	TRBD1	CSVEGPAQGASGYTF	TGCAGCGTTGAAGGTCCGGCGCAGGGGGCGAGTGGCTACACCTTC
NA	TRBV7-9	TRBJ2-1	TRBD1	CASSPTTPGQGIF	TGTGCCAGCAGCCCAACCACGCCGGGACAGGGTATCTTC
NA	TRBV6-5	TRBJ1-1	TRBD1	CASSLRDRARTEAFF	TGTGCCAGCAGTCTAAGGGACAGGGCGCGTACTGAAGCTTTCTTT
NA	TRBV4-2	TRBJ2-7	TRBD1	CASSLGQGDTYEQYF	TGTGCCAGCAGTCTCGGACAGGGAGATACCTACGAGCAGTACTTC
NA	TRBV27	TRBJ2-5	TRBD2	CASSRLAYETQYF	TGTGCCAGCAGCCGACTAGCTTATGAGACCCAGTACTTC
NA	TRBV28	TRBJ2-5	NA	CASSSPGYTETQYF	TGTGCCAGCAGTTCGCCGGGGTATACAGAGACCCAGTACTTC
NA	TRBV5-1	TRBJ1-1	NA	CASSLAGGLNTEAFF	TGCGCCAGCAGCTTGGCGGGGGGACTCAACACTGAAGCTTTCTTT
NA	TRBV28	TRBJ1-5	TRBD1	CASSLLQGNQPQHF	TGTGCCAGCAGTTTGCTACAGGGGAATCAGCCCCAGCATTTT
NA	TRBV24-1	TRBJ1-2	NA	CATSDQRTEGDNSYTF	TGTGCCACCAGTGACCAACGAACTGAGGGGGATAATAGCTACACCTTC
few	TRBV30	TRBJ1-2	NA	CAWSLDSYGYTF	TGTGCCTGGAGCCTGGACAGCTATGGCTACACCTTC
NA	TRBV7-3	TRBJ1-1	NA	CASSLQGGTEAFF	TGTGCCAGCAGCTTACAGGGAGGGACTGAAGCTTTCTTT
NA	TRBV5-4	TRBJ2-3	NA	CASSFGGAGGDTQYF	TGTGCCAGCAGCTTCGGGGGTGCTGGGGGAGATACGCAGTATTTT
once	TRBV5-4	TRBJ2-3	NA	CGTGEAGTDTQYF	TGTGGCACTGGCGAGGCGGGGACAGATACGCAGTATTTT
NA	TRBV3-1/TRBV3-2	TRBJ2-5	TRBD2	CASSLRGAGGYQETQYF	TGTGCCAGCAGCCTACGGGGAGCGGGAGGGTACCAAGAGACCCAGTACTTC
NA	TRBV3-1/TRBV3-2	TRBJ2-5	NA	CASSLGRTETQYF	TGTGCCAGCAGCCTCGGTCGCACAGAGACCCAGTACTTC